The 4 T cell receptor beta chains below were found in one sample sequenced in a study of OX40 agonist ivuxolimab in advanced cancers. Sequencing used immunoSEQ multiplex PCR; TCRdb keeps in-frame clones, though not all of them. There are about 21,000 clones in the sample; about 89% occur only once, and about 16% lies in the top ten. The source material was CD4+ or CD8+ T cells sorted from blood, sampled in a trial of the OX40 agonist ivuxolimab. The receptors shown here come from an adult with an advanced solid tumor such as melanoma, head and neck, liver or kidney cancer.

The chain joins TRBV1 to TRBJ2-2; TRBD1, the table's D call, lacks a check against the DNA. TRBV1 is labeled a pseudogene. The CDR3 covers 17 residues. The CDR3 nucleotides are TGCACCAGCAGCCGGACAGGGGAAGGCCTGCAGACCGGGGAGCTGTTTTTT. The encoded protein is CTSSRTGEGLQTGELFF.

The chain is built from TRBV20-1 and TRBJ1-1; D unresolved. Germline CDR1 is DFQATT and CDR2 is SNEGSKA (reference sequence). V was cut by 4 bases and J by 3 bases, with 6 bases left in between. The CDR3 has 11 amino acids. CDR3 amino acids: CSANRYTEAFF. The CDR3 DNA is TGCAGTGCTAACAGATACACTGAAGCTTTCTTT.

The rearrangement uses TRBV19 and TRBJ1-5; possibly TRBD1 for D (6 bases). The CDR3 is 15 amino acids. CDR1 and CDR2 (germline): LNHDA, SQIVND (reference sequence). V shed 2 bases and J shed 3 bases, with 11 bases lying between them. The CDR3 region has the DNA TGTGCCAGTAGTATAACAGGGAGGGACAATCAGCCCCAGCATTTT. It codes for CASSITGRDNQPQHF.

The chain employs TRBV20-1 and TRBJ2-3, with 8 bases identical to TRBD1. The CDR3 consists of 11 residues. Per the germline V gene, CDR1 is DFQATT and CDR2 is SNEGSKA (reference sequence). V lost 5 bases, J lost 9 bases, and 4 bases stayed unmatched. This CDR3 reads CSAGTGATQYF. CDR3 nucleotide sequence: TGCAGTGCTGGGACAGGAGCAACGCAGTATTTT.